This TCR beta chain was captured by sequencing in a study of vaccination and CD4 T cells after COVID-19. The Oncomine TCR Beta short-read assay was applied to DNA of cultured CD4+ T cells. TCRdb re-called the PCR reads through MiXCR, storing one row per CDR3 protein. The sample contains around 13,000 distinct CDR3 sequences, roughly half of which appear only once. V gave up 4 bases and J gave up 5 bases, with 15 bases separating them. CDR3 length equals 14 residues. Germline V lookup: CDR1 SQVTM, CDR2 ANQGSEA. Described treatment: approximately 10-day PBMC culture with coronavirus spike peptide pools or control peptides (ViraFEST assay). Worth noting for this clonotype: Antigen unknown.

Sequences were obtained from CD4+ T cells from blood, cultured in vitro. The sequence derives from a human donor who had recovered from COVID-19. The chain couples TRBV29-1 to TRBJ2-1; D unresolved. CDR3 nucleotides: TGCAGCGTTGGGCCCAACCCATACAACAATGAGCAGTTCTTC. It is translated as CSVGPNPYNNEQFF.